This T cell receptor beta chain originates from a study of T-cell memory formation after mild COVID-19 (dated by TCRdb to the early 2020s). About the study as a whole: TCR sequence clusters from the two donors were found to be largely donor specific. Two young, previously healthy adult volunteers, one female and one male, were included in the cohort. T-cell clones expanding and contracting after mild COVID-19 in two donors were tracked by longitudinal TCRalpha and TCRbeta repertoire sequencing. The study at large found these results: Balanced CD4/CD8 phenotypes were observed for clones contracting from day 15 to 85, whereas a bias towards CD4+ was observed for a second wave of clones expanding from day 15 to 37. Only a couple of mild cases were covered in the study, and larger cohorts including severe cases with pre-infection samples were considered necessary. SARS-CoV-2 specificity was not confirmed for the second-wave clones peaking on day 37. Some responding clones were detected in pre-infection memory, which suggested that pre-existing cross-reactive memory T cells had joined the SARS-CoV-2 response. Contracting CD4+ clones were located mainly in the CM and EM memory subsets, whereas CD8+ clones were found to be enriched in EMRA.

Sequencing took place on an Illumina NovaSeq 6000. TCRalpha and TCRbeta cDNA libraries were built by 5'RACE with constant-segment primers, adding sample barcodes and unique molecular identifiers. RNA was extracted from every sample with Trizol reagent. Libraries were amplified in two PCR steps, with a second sample barcode and Illumina TruSeq adapters added in the second step. The libraries were sequenced on an Illumina NovaSeq using 2 x 150 bp paired-end reads. Turning to the authors' computational methods: The reads were demultiplexed and collapsed into UMI-guided consensus sequences using migec v1.2.7. Using mixcr v2.1.11, the UMI consensuses were aligned to TRA and TRB V and J templates and assembled into clonotypes. Expanded or contracted clonotypes were those called significant by both edgeR and NoisET, with noise models trained on biological replicates. For edgeR calls, the cutoffs were a false discovery rate-adjusted p below 0.01 and a log2 fold-change threshold of 1. PCA with hierarchical clustering of max-normalized trajectories of the 1000 most abundant clonotypes was used as exploratory dynamics analysis. Separately sequenced CD4+ and CD8+ repertoires were used to assign the CD4 or CD8 phenotype of responding clones. The raw public data were reprocessed by TCRdb itself: fastp quality trimming at Q25, MiXCR clonotype calling, in-frame beta chains only. Entries that share a CDR3 protein sequence are merged under the most common genes and DNA. These V and J calls rely on TCRdb rather than the paper's analysis. The sample table lists 150,000 to 200,000 distinct CDR3 sequences, 15% to 20% of them with a count of one. The ten largest clones take up roughly 2.1% of the sample.

A few counts support this clonotype. Its antigen is unknown. Qualities for individual bases were not recorded, and no much larger clone is one base off. The CDR3 spans 12 residues, from the cysteine through the phenylalanine. Solely the CDR3 DNA is kept, with 36 bases framed from the first base. The germline V gene (reference sequence) gives CDR1 as LNHNV and CDR2 as YYDKDF. V loses 7 bases of germline sequence and J loses 4 bases, and the interval between the two ends is 10 bases. Ficoll-Paque density gradient centrifugation was the method used to isolate PBMCs. The clonotype comes from an adult woman who had mild COVID-19 (a few samples of this study predate the infection). The sample titles of this study are shuffled in the database, so cell type and time point are left out; the donor was told from shared clones. Sequencing was carried out using PBMCs or a T cell subset sorted from them (not recorded which). In this chain, TRBV15 is recombined with TRBJ2-5; no D gene call is confident. In nucleotides, the sequence is TGTGCCACCAACACGCGCGGAGAGACCCAGTACTTC. This translates into CATNTRGETQYF.